This T cell receptor (beta chain) came from a study of blood T cell repertoires in COVID-19 (TCRdb year 2020). Background on the whole study: Samples from collaborators originated in the United States, Italy and Spain and spanned both the acute and convalescent phases of COVID-19. The material from the prospective study consisted of cDNA or gDNA derived from T cells, B-cell-depleted T cells, or PBMCs. Deeply sampled blood TCRbeta repertoires from subjects exposed to, actively infected with, or recovered from COVID-19 were included in the dataset. The repertoires were released in a freely available public database intended as a resource for research on the immune response to SARS-CoV-2. Samples came from the ongoing ImmuneRACE study (first 160 participants) plus 1,254 subjects from 6 global collaborators. The sample metadata nearly always contained a de-identified subject ID, COVID-19 status, age in years and sex. Where available, HLA class I and class II types were taken from metadata supplied by the sample provider and were not determined by assay-based typing.

TCRbeta CDR3 regions were amplified from genomic DNA using the immunoSEQ Assay, a bias-controlled multiplex PCR. On the authors' methods: The number of nucleated cells in each sample was estimated by amplification of reference gene primers within the assay. Sequence reads were collapsed and filtered to measure the absolute abundance of every unique TCRbeta CDR3 rearrangement. For each sample, productive Simpson clonality was calculated as the square root of Simpson's diversity index over productive rearrangements. TCRdb obtained this table from immuneACCESS and retained in-frame rearrangements with V and J assigned. These tables miss some clones; where compared with another copy, unresolved V genes account for less than half of the shortfall, and the remainder is unexplained. V and J calls and clone size are given by that table; D and trimming were obtained from the DNA. Counted in this sample were around 280,000 clones; around 85% of them appeared once. The ten biggest clones cover 6% to 7% of the sample.

This clone has a handful of counts. No antigen is known for it. Base qualities are not provided; no much larger clone lies one nucleotide away. In the prospective study, participants were roughly 18 to 100 years old, resided in about 25 geographic areas of the United States, and were enrolled through a virtual design. To assign participants to cohorts, the prospective study relied on clinical history that participants themselves reported in a screening survey and a study questionnaire. Recovered participants in ImmuneRACE Cohort 3 were defined by two consecutive negative NP/OP PCR tests, clearance by a healthcare professional, or resolution of symptoms. Each participant in the prospective study had whole blood, serum and a nasopharyngeal or oropharyngeal swab collected by mobile phlebotomists. Participants in the prospective study had the option to provide additional blood draws and questionnaires over an approximately 2-month period. Blood samples from the prospective study were shipped frozen or at room temperature prior to DNA extraction.

The full study reports these points: Clinical and demographic metadata were provided uncurated, with the amount varying by source and participant.

Looking up the germline V gene yields CDR1 MDHEN and CDR2 SYDVKM. There are 14 amino acids in the CDR3, from cysteine to phenylalanine inclusive. Of the read, only the CDR3 DNA is kept; its 42 bases are in frame from base 1. V loses 7 bases of germline sequence and J loses 8 bases, and the interval between the two ends is 20 bases. This chain is built from TRBV28 and TRBJ1-2, and TRBD1 may be the D gene, going by 6 matching bases. Sequenced input: PBMCs or T cells enriched from blood (not recorded which). The clonotype was recovered from a woman between 40 and 55 years old who had recovered from COVID-19. CDR3 loop: CASMNREALEGYTF. The bases are TGTGCCAGCATGAACAGGGAAGCCTTGGAGGGCTACACCTTC.